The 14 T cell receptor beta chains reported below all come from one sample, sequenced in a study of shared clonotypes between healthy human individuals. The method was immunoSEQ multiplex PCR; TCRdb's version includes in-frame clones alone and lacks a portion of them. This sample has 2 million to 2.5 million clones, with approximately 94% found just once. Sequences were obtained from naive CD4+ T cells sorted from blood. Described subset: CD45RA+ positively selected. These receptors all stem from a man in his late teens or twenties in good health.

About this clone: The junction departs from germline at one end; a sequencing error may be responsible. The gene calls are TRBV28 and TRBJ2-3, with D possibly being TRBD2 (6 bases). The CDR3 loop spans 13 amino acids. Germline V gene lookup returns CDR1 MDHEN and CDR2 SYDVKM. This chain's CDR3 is CASSLFASAGVNF. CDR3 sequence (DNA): TGTGCCAGCAGCTTATTTGCGTCAGCGGGTGTCAATTTT.

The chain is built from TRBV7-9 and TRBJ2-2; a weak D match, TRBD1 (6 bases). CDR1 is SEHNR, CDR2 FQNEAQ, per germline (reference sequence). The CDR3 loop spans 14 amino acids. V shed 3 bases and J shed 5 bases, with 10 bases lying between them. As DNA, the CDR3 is TGTGCCAGCAGCTTGGGGGCGCCGACCGGGGAGCTGTTTTTT. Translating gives CASSLGAPTGELFF.

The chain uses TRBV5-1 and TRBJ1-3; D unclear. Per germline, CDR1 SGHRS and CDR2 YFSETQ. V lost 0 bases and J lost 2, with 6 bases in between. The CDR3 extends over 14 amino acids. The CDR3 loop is CASSLEAAGNTIYF. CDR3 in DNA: TGCGCCAGCAGCTTGGAGGCGGCTGGAAACACCATATATTTT.

CDR3 in amino acids: CASSVGGTGPRTQYF. The CDR3 coding sequence is TGTGCCAGCAGCGTAGGTGGGACCGGGCCAAGGACCCAGTACTTC. V is TRBV9 and J is TRBJ2-5, with D perhaps matching TRBD1 or TRBD2 (5 bases each). Germline V gene lookup returns CDR1 SGDLS and CDR2 YYNGEE. CDR3 size: 15 residues. Trimming shortened V by 0 bases and J by 7 bases, and 16 bases separated the two germline ends.

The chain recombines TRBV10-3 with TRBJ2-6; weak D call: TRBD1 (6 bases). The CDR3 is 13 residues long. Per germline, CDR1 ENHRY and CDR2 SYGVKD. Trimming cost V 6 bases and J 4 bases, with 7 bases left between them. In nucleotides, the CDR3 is TGTGCCATCAGGGGGACAGGGGCCAACGTCCTGACTTTC. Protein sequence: CAIRGTGANVLTF.

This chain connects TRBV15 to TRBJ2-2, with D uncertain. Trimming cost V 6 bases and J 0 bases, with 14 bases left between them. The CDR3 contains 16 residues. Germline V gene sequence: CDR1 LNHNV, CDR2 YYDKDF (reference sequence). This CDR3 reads CATRRLAASNTGELFF. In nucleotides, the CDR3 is TGTGCCACCAGACGACTTGCGGCCTCGAACACCGGGGAGCTGTTTTTT.

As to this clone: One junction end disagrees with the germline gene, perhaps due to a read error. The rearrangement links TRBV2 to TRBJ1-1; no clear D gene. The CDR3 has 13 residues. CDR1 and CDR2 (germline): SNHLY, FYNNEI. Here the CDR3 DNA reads TGTGCCAGCAGAGAAGCGGGCTACGGTGAAGCTTTCTTT. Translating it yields CASREAGYGEAFF.

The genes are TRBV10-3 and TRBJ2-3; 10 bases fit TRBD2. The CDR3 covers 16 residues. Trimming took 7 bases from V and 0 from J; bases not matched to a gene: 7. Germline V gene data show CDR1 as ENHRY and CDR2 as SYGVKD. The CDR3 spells CAINQRGGLSTDTQYF. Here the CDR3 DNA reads TGTGCCATCAACCAGCGGGGGGGCCTTAGCACAGATACGCAGTATTTT.

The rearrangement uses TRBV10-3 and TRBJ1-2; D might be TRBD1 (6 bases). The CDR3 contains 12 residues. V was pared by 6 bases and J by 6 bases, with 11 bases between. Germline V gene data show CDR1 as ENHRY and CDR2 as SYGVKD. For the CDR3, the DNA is TGTGCCATCAGGGCAGGGGATCATGGCTACACCTTC. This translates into CAIRAGDHGYTF.

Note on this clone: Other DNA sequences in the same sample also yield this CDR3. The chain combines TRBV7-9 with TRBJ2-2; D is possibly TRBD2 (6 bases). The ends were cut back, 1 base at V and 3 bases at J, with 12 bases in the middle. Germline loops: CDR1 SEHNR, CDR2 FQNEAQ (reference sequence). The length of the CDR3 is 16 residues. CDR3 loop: CASSLGGLAYTGELFF. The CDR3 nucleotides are TGTGCCAGCAGCTTAGGGGGACTGGCGTACACCGGGGAGCTGTTTTTT.

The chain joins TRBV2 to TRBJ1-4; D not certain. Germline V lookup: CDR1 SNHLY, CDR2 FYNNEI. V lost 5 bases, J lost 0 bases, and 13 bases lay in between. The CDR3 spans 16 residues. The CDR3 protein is CASSLTLGSTNEKLFF. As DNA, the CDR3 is TGTGCCAGCAGTCTGACATTGGGGTCAACTAATGAAAAACTGTTTTTT.

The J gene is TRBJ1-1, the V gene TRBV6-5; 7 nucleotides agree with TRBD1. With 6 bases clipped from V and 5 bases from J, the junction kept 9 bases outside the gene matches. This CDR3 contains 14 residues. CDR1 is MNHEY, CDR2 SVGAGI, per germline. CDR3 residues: CASRRDSAGTEAFF. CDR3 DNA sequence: TGTGCCAGCAGACGGGACAGCGCGGGAACTGAAGCTTTCTTT.

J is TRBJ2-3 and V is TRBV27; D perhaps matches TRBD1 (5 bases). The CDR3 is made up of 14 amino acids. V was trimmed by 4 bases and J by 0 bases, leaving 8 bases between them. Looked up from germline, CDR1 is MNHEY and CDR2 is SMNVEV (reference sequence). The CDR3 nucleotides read TGTGCCAGCAGTTGGGGCGGAAGCACAGATACGCAGTATTTT. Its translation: CASSWGGSTDTQYF.

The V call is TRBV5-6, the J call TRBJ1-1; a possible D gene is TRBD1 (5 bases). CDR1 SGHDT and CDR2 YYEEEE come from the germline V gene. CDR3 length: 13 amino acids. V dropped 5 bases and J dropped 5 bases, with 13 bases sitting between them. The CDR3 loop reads CASRAGSGTEAFF. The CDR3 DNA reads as TGTGCCAGCAGAGCAGGGTCGGGAACTGAAGCTTTCTTT.